This T cell receptor beta chain stems from a study of T cells expressing NK-cell markers. As for the study in general: Obtained from sorted CD3+CD56+NKG2C+, CD3+CD56+NKG2C- and CD3+CD56-NKG2C+ T cells were the TCR beta repertoires.

CDR3 length: 13 residues. TCRdb reprocessed the 5' RACE reads, keeping one entry per CDR3 protein, no DNA. Found here are around 280,000 distinct CDR3 sequences; the top ten clones hold about 0.39%. This chain links TRBV12-3 or TRBV12-4 with TRBJ2-6. This TCR derives from a man aged 18 to 35 in good health. The sequenced material came from blood T cells: a sorted CD56 or NKG2C T cell subset, CD4+ or CD8+ T cells, or bulk PBMC T cells (not recorded which). The CDR3 loop reads CASCYLGANVLTF.